Below, 24 T cell receptor beta chains from the same sample are listed, as sequenced in a study of blood T cell repertoires in COVID-19. The repertoire was sequenced with immunoSEQ multiplex PCR; TCRdb's copy has only in-frame clones and lacks some. There are fewer than 25,000 clones in the sample; around nine tenths occur only once, and approximately 10% lies in the top ten. The specimen sequenced was peripheral blood. These receptors all come from a human donor in a cohort sampled during active COVID-19.

The J gene is TRBJ2-3, the V gene TRBV19, with D possibly matching TRBD1 (5 bases). CDR1 is LNHDA and CDR2 is SQIVND in the germline V gene (reference sequence). CDR3 length: 14 residues. The V end lost 3 bases, the J end lost 6 bases, and 13 bases lay between the germline ends. The CDR3 region has the DNA TGTGCCAGTAGTATTTCCCAACAGGTGGATACGCAGTATTTT. It codes for CASSISQQVDTQYF.

This sequence joins TRBV5-1 and TRBJ1-1; 7 positions agree with TRBD1. This CDR3 has 15 amino acids. Germline lookup yields CDR1 SGHRS and CDR2 YFSETQ. Trimming at V came to 2 bases and at J to 5 bases, leaving 9 bases not matched to a gene. The DNA for the CDR3 is TGCGCCAGCAGCTTACCAAGACAGGGAGGTACTGAAGCTTTCTTT. This translates into CASSLPRQGGTEAFF. Complete variable domain (other parts from reference TRBV5-1 and TRBJ1-1): KAGVTQTPRYLIKTRGQQVTLSCSPISGHRSVSWYQQTPGQGLQFLFEYFSETQRNKGNFPGRFSGRQFSNSRSEMNVSTLELGDSALYLCASSLPRQGGTEAFFGQGTRLTVV.

Written as DNA, the CDR3 is TGTGCCACCAGTGACCCGACTAGCGGGAGGCCAACCGGGGAGCTGTTTTTT. Its translation: CATSDPTSGRPTGELFF. The chain has TRBV24-1 and TRBJ2-2, with 13 bases matching TRBD2. V gave up 4 bases and J gave up 5 bases; unmatched junction bases: 6. CDR1 and CDR2 from the germline V gene are KGHDR and SFDVKD. The length of the CDR3 is 17 residues.

Here the CDR3 reads CASSQGQAHRQPQHF. CDR3 bases: TGTGCCAGCAGCCAGGGACAGGCGCATCGGCAGCCCCAGCATTTT. The J gene is TRBJ1-5, the V gene TRBV3-1 (or the pseudogene TRBV3-2); 8 bases line up with TRBD1. Germline CDR1 LGHDT, CDR2 YNNKEL (reference sequence). V trimming: 3 bases; J trimming: 7 bases; junction bases outside the gene matches: 8. The CDR3 runs 15 residues.

The V gene is TRBV11-2, the J gene TRBJ2-2, with 10 nucleotides matching TRBD2. Per germline, CDR1 SGHAT and CDR2 FQNNGV. V shed 0 bases, J shed 4 bases, and the junction held 2 bases outside the gene matches. CDR3 length equals 16 residues. The CDR3 loop is CASSLDLAGVTGELFF. The CDR3 region has the DNA TGTGCCAGCAGCTTAGATCTAGCGGGAGTCACCGGGGAGCTGTTTTTT.

V and J are TRBV12-3 or TRBV12-4 and TRBJ1-1; D unresolved. The V end lost 8 bases, the J end lost 4 bases, and 11 bases lay between the germline ends. CDR3 length equals 12 residues. CDR3 sequence (DNA): TGTGCCAGCCTCCGCGGCGGCACTGAAGCTTTCTTT. Translating gives CASLRGGTEAFF.

The rearrangement joins TRBV5-8 to TRBJ1-2; D uncertain. V lost 2 bases and J 8 bases, leaving 16 bases between the germline ends. CDR1 and CDR2 from the germline V gene are SGHTS and YDEGEE. This CDR3 region has 14 residues. The CDR3: CASSLAENPGGYTF. The CDR3 DNA is TGTGCCAGCAGCTTAGCGGAGAACCCCGGGGGCTACACCTTC.

The V gene is TRBV20-1, the J gene TRBJ2-7; TRBD2 agrees at 10 bases. V was clipped by 3 bases and J by 4 bases; unmatched bases: 6. There are 14 residues in the CDR3. Germline V gene lookup returns CDR1 DFQATT and CDR2 SNEGSKA (reference sequence). The CDR3 protein is CSASSGRTEYEQYF. CDR3 coding DNA: TGCAGTGCTAGTAGCGGGAGGACTGAATACGAGCAGTACTTC.

This clone was seen only once. In DNA, the CDR3 is TGTGCCAGTAGCCCGGTAGCGGGAGGACGCACAGATACGCAGTATTTT. Protein sequence: CASSPVAGGRTDTQYF. The rearrangement uses TRBV19 and TRBJ2-3; 10 nucleotides agree with TRBD2. CDR3 length equals 16 residues. CDR1 is LNHDA, CDR2 SQIVND, per germline (reference sequence). V shed 6 bases, J shed 1 base, and the junction held 7 bases outside the gene matches.

This chain links TRBV4-2 with TRBJ2-1, with a tentative D call TRBD2 (8 bases). Looked up from germline, CDR1 is LGHNA and CDR2 is YNFKEQ. This CDR3 spans 16 amino acids. V lost 7 bases to trimming and J lost 3 bases, with 19 bases between them. The CDR3 spells CASTPAGDRNYNEQFF. In DNA form, the CDR3 reads TGTGCCAGCACCCCAGCGGGGGACAGAAACTACAATGAGCAGTTCTTC.

This chain connects TRBV6-2 or TRBV6-3 to TRBJ2-1; D unresolved. The CDR3 contains 15 residues. From germline, CDR1 is MNHEY and CDR2 SVGEGT. Trimming shortened V by 0 bases and J by 6 bases, and 12 bases separated the two germline ends. The CDR3, as DNA: TGTGCCAGCAGTTACTCGAGGCTAACCCTCAATGAGCAGTTCTTC. As protein: CASSYSRLTLNEQFF.

CDR3 region: CASSPVQDRDTGELFF. For the CDR3, the DNA is TGTGCCAGCTCACCAGTCCAAGACAGGGACACCGGGGAGCTGTTTTTT. This rearrangement joins TRBV18 to TRBJ2-2; 7 bases line up with TRBD1. CDR3 length equals 16 residues. With V trimmed by 2 bases and J by 3 bases, 6 bases remained unmatched. Germline CDR1 reads KGHSH; CDR2 reads LQKENI.

V usage is TRBV9 and J usage is TRBJ1-1, with unresolved D. The germline gives CDR1 SGDLS, CDR2 YYNGEE. This CDR3 comprises 13 residues. V was shortened by 2 bases and J by 1 base, with 6 bases between the two germline ends. This chain's CDR3 is CASSVNPNTEAFF. For the CDR3, the DNA is TGTGCCAGCAGCGTTAATCCGAACACTGAAGCTTTCTTT.

The chain couples TRBV7-3 to TRBJ2-7; D is perhaps TRBD2 (6 bases). The CDR3 contains 15 residues. Trimming shortened V by 0 bases and J by 0 bases, and 9 bases separated the two germline ends. From germline, CDR1 is SGHTA and CDR2 FQGTGA. CDR3 bases: TGTGCCAGCAGCTTAACGGCGGGAAGCTCCTACGAGCAGTACTTC. This encodes CASSLTAGSSYEQYF.

This clone appeared once. The chain recombines TRBV19 with TRBJ1-5, with TRBD1 as a possible D gene (6 bases). CDR1 and CDR2 from the germline V gene are LNHDA and SQIVND (reference sequence). The CDR3 is made up of 15 amino acids. Trimming took off 3 bases at V and 1 base at J, with 10 bases between the two ends. The CDR3 protein is CASSMGQGSNQPQHF. CDR3 in DNA: TGTGCCAGTAGTATGGGGCAGGGGAGCAATCAGCCCCAGCATTTT.

J is TRBJ2-5 and V is TRBV20-1; D may be TRBD1 (10 bases). With 3 bases removed from V and 5 bases from J, the gap between germline ends came to 19 bases. Germline V gene data show CDR1 as DFQATT and CDR2 as SNEGSKA (reference sequence). The CDR3 extends over 15 amino acids. The CDR3 here is CSASSSGTGDETQYF. In DNA form, the CDR3 reads TGCAGTGCTAGTTCTAGCGGGACAGGGGACGAGACCCAGTACTTC.

The chain uses TRBV9 and TRBJ1-2; TRBD1 is a possible D gene (6 bases). The germline V gene encodes CDR1 SGDLS and CDR2 YYNGEE. The V gene lost 3 bases and the J gene lost 7 bases, with 16 bases spanning the gap. This CDR3 region has 14 residues. The CDR3 bases are TGTGCCAGCAGCGCCCCGGGAGGGGGTCTTGGCTACACCTTC. Its protein product is CASSAPGGGLGYTF.

V and J are TRBV5-1 and TRBJ2-7; 8 nucleotides match TRBD2. The junction had 10 bases not matched to a gene; V was cut back by 4 bases and J by 7 bases. Germline V gives CDR1 SGHRS, CDR2 YFSETQ. The CDR3 is 14 residues long. This CDR3 is CASSPAMASGEQYF. CDR3 DNA: TGCGCCAGCAGCCCCGCCATGGCTAGCGGGGAGCAGTACTTC.

This chain joins TRBV12-2 and TRBJ2-1; the table calls TRBD2, which could not be checked here. TRBV12-2 is an annotated pseudogene. The CDR3 has 18 amino acids. CDR3 amino acids: CASRPRGSVSLAFNEQFF. CDR3 DNA sequence: TGTGCAAGTCGCCCCCGCGGGAGCGTGAGTTTGGCGTTCAATGAGCAGTTCTTC.

This chain's CDR3 is CASSVGLGQFNEKLFF. For the CDR3, the DNA is TGTGCCAGCAGCGTAGGGTTGGGACAGTTTAATGAAAAACTGTTTTTT. The J gene is TRBJ1-4, the V gene TRBV9; 7 bases are a match to TRBD1. The CDR3 loop spans 16 amino acids. V shed 0 bases and J 4 bases; nucleotides not matched to a gene: 6. Germline assignment: CDR1 SGDLS and CDR2 YYNGEE.

The CDR3 sequence is CASSLGDRGFGMGEKLFF. CDR3 nucleotides: TGCGCCAGCAGCTTAGGTGATCGAGGGTTCGGTATGGGTGAAAAACTGTTTTTT. The chain is built from TRBV5-1 and TRBJ1-4, with D unresolved. The V and J ends lost 2 bases and 7 bases respectively, with 24 bases between them. The CDR3 has 18 residues. Germline lookup yields CDR1 SGHRS and CDR2 YFSETQ.

This CDR3 is CASSWGTVATNEKLFF. CDR3 DNA: TGTGCCAGCAGTTGGGGGACAGTCGCAACTAATGAAAAACTGTTTTTT. V gene TRBV28 combines with J gene TRBJ1-4, with 7 positions matching TRBD1. Germline V gives CDR1 MDHEN, CDR2 SYDVKM. With V trimmed by 4 bases and J by 0 bases, 5 bases remained unmatched. The CDR3 runs to 16 residues.

V gene TRBV5-6 combines with J gene TRBJ1-4; D is possibly TRBD1 (6 bases). Trimming took off 4 bases at V and 7 bases at J, with 11 bases between the two ends. Germline V CDR1 and CDR2: SGHDT, YYEEEE. The CDR3 consists of 13 residues. CDR3 DNA: TGTGCCAGCAGCCAAGGGACATCTGAAAAACTGTTTTTT. This codes for CASSQGTSEKLFF.

J is TRBJ1-1 and V is TRBV24-1; D not certain. Between the trimmed V and J ends, which lost 4 bases and 5 bases, there was a span of 10 bases. CDR3 length equals 13 residues. Germline values: CDR1 KGHDR, CDR2 SFDVKD. DNA of the CDR3: TGTGCCACCAGTGACCCGGTCGGGACTGAAGCTTTCTTT. Translated, it gives CATSDPVGTEAFF.